These 32 T cell receptor beta chains were all obtained from the same sample, sequenced in a study of early T cells in non-severe SARS-CoV-2 infection. TCRdb re-analysed the 5' RACE reads in MiXCR, keeping a single row per CDR3 protein. The sample yields 60,000 to 65,000 distinct CDR3 sequences, approximately 9% seen once. Input material: whole blood. Receptors were obtained from an adult who was a healthcare worker with PCR-confirmed SARS-CoV-2 infection or an uninfected control (not recorded which).

This clonotype was picked up a small number of times. The chain has TRBV6-1 and TRBJ2-7; D might be TRBD2 (6 bases). This CDR3 contains 14 residues. Germline values: CDR1 MNHNS, CDR2 SASEGT. The ends were cut back, 10 bases at V and 0 bases at J, with 16 bases in the middle. CDR3 in amino acids: CAIAWGDSSYEQYV. The DNA of the CDR3 is TGTGCCATCGCTTGGGGGGATAGCTCCTACGAGCAGTACGTC.

The V and J genes are TRBV9 and TRBJ2-5, with TRBD2 matching over 9 bases. Losses at the gene ends were 0 bases for V and 2 bases for J; bases not matched to a gene: 8. The CDR3 sequence is 17 residues long. Germline CDR1 reads SGDLS; CDR2 reads YYNGEE. The CDR3 nucleotides read TGTGCCAGCAGCGTAGGCCTAGCGGGGCGTTCACAAGAGACCCAGTACTTC. This codes for CASSVGLAGRSQETQYF. Based on the CDR3 plus reference TRBV9 and TRBJ2-5, the full variable domain is DSGVTQTPKHLITATGQRVTLRCSPRSGDLSVYWYQQSLDQGLQFLIQYYNGEERAKGNILERFSAQQFPDLHSELNLSSLELGDSALYFCASSVGLAGRSQETQYFGPGTRLLVL.

The chain has TRBV5-1 and TRBJ1-2, with no clear D. V lost 2 bases and J lost 7, with 21 bases in between. The germline gives CDR1 SGHRS, CDR2 YFSETQ. The CDR3 sequence is 16 residues long. CDR3 region: CASSFLSVGEFGGYTF. CDR3 DNA sequence: TGCGCCAGCAGCTTTTTATCCGTCGGTGAATTCGGTGGCTACACCTTC.

This chain joins TRBV30 and TRBJ1-3; D gene uncertain. Germline CDR1 GTSNPN, CDR2 SVGIG (reference sequence). The CDR3 spans 12 residues. Trimming cost V 4 bases and J 9 bases, with 13 bases left between them. The CDR3 reads CAWNGRGLTIYF. CDR3 nucleotides: TGTGCCTGGAATGGCAGAGGTCTCACCATATATTTT.

In this sample, this clonotype turned up a few times. CDR3 sequence: CASRTTGGRIWDYTF. CDR3 DNA sequence: TGTGCCAGCAGGACGACCGGCGGACGCATATGGGACTACACCTTC. This chain uses TRBV27 with TRBJ1-2, with D hard to call. Per germline, CDR1 MNHEY and CDR2 SMNVEV (reference sequence). Trimming took off 6 bases at V and 10 bases at J, with 24 bases between the two ends. This CDR3 is built from 15 residues.

This clonotype was observed at least ten times. This chain links TRBV4-1 with TRBJ1-4; D is undetermined. Trimming stripped 0 bases from V and 1 base from J, with 6 bases between. This CDR3 has 15 amino acids. Germline V gives CDR1 MGHRA, CDR2 YSYEKL. The CDR3 nucleotides are TGCGCCAGCAGCCAAGAACACAGAACTAATGAAAAACTGTTTTTT. The encoded protein is CASSQEHRTNEKLFF.

Ten or more counts support this clonotype. This rearrangement joins TRBV29-1 to TRBJ1-1, with D perhaps TRBD1 (5 bases). CDR3 length equals 13 residues. Germline-derived CDR1 and CDR2 are SQVTM and ANQGSEA. V was clipped by 7 bases and J by 5 bases, with 17 bases between them. CDR3 sequence: CSALHQGGTEAFF. CDR3 bases: TGCAGCGCCTTACATCAGGGTGGGACTGAAGCTTTCTTT. Full variable domain (rest looked up from reference TRBV29-1 and TRBJ1-1): SAVISQKPSRDICQRGTSLTIQCQVDSQVTMMFWYRQQPGQSLTLIATANQGSEATYESGFVIDKFPISRPNLTFSTLTVSNMSPEDSSIYLCSALHQGGTEAFFGQGTRLTVV.

This clonotype was counted ten times or more. This chain uses TRBV28 with TRBJ1-1, with TRBD1 matching 8 bases. The CDR3 extends over 14 amino acids. Germline CDR1 and CDR2: MDHEN and SYDVKM. V dropped 3 bases and J dropped 3; count of bases not matched to a gene: 3. CDR3 protein: CASSFTGGDTEAFF. CDR3 nucleotides: TGTGCCAGCAGTTTTACAGGGGGAGACACTGAAGCTTTCTTT.

At least ten counts were recorded for this clonotype. The V gene is TRBV7-8, the J gene TRBJ1-3, with D possibly matching TRBD1 (5 bases). V shed 5 bases and J shed 0 bases, with 14 bases lying between them. Per the germline V gene, CDR1 is SGHVS and CDR2 is FQNEAQ. This CDR3 contains 16 residues. The DNA of the CDR3 is TGTGCCAGCAGCCATACGACAGTCCACTCTGGAAACACCATATATTTT. This translates into CASSHTTVHSGNTIYF.

The V gene is TRBV6-6, the J gene TRBJ1-1; D is unclear. Germline CDR1 is MNHNY and CDR2 is SVGAGI (reference sequence). The CDR3 covers 15 residues. Trimming removed 2 bases at V and 6 bases at J, with 16 bases between. CDR3 nucleotides: TGTGCCAGCAGTTACGAGAGTGGTCACGGGCCTGAAGCTTTCTTT. Protein: CASSYESGHGPEAFF.

V gene TRBV5-4 combines with J gene TRBJ1-6; D call uncertain. The ends were cut back, 4 bases at V and 0 bases at J, with 14 bases in the middle. This CDR3 has 17 residues. CDR1 and CDR2 (germline): SGHNT, YYREEE (reference sequence). The CDR3 DNA is TGTGCCAGCAGCGTTGATAACCCGAGCTCCTATAATTCACCCCTCCACTTT. Protein: CASSVDNPSSYNSPLHF.

The genes are TRBV5-1 and TRBJ2-6; no clear D. The germline V gene encodes CDR1 SGHRS and CDR2 YFSETQ. The CDR3 runs to 15 residues. Trimming removed 0 bases at V and 0 bases at J, with 4 bases between. The CDR3 loop is CASSLGLSGANVLTF. The CDR3, as DNA: TGCGCCAGCAGCTTGGGGCTCTCTGGGGCCAACGTCCTGACTTTC.

This clonotype was counted a few times. The CDR3 sequence: CASSEGMEDGYTF. DNA of the CDR3: TGTGCCAGCAGTGAAGGTATGGAGGATGGCTACACCTTC. The chain combines TRBV6-4 with TRBJ1-2; D call uncertain. This CDR3 region has 13 residues. Germline assignment: CDR1 MRHNA and CDR2 SNTAGT. Trimming left V 3 bases short and J 6 bases short, with 11 bases between.

The sample holds a few counts of this clonotype. The chain is built from TRBV3-1 and TRBJ1-6; 7 nucleotides line up with TRBD1. This CDR3 contains 21 residues. V lost 1 base to trimming and J lost 4 bases; unmatched junction nucleotides: 19. Germline V lookup: CDR1 LGHDT, CDR2 YNNKEL (reference sequence). CDR3 protein: CASSQAPASVFRGDYNSPLHF. CDR3 bases: TGTGCCAGCAGCCAAGCGCCTGCTTCGGTTTTCAGGGGGGATTATAATTCACCCCTCCACTTT.

There are many counts of this clonotype. The CDR3 loop is CAISFSQWETQYF. CDR3 bases: TGTGCCATCTCCTTTTCCCAATGGGAGACCCAGTACTTC. This chain joins TRBV12-3 or TRBV12-4 and TRBJ2-5; no clear D. The CDR3 sequence is 13 residues long. V was shortened by 10 bases and J by 5 bases, with 17 bases between the two germline ends.

This clonotype was detected only a few times. This chain connects TRBV7-8 to TRBJ2-7; D is uncertain. Germline loops: CDR1 SGHVS, CDR2 FQNEAQ. This CDR3 spans 15 amino acids. Trimming pared 3 bases from V and 0 bases from J, leaving 12 bases between. CDR3 DNA: TGTGCCAGCAGCTTGAGGCAGGCGAACTCCTACGAGCAGTACGTC. Its translation is CASSLRQANSYEQYV.

The chain carries TRBV7-2 and TRBJ1-2; 7 nucleotides match TRBD1. Germline V gene lookup returns CDR1 SGHTA and CDR2 FQGNSA. The length of the CDR3 is 14 residues. J was trimmed by 1 base and V by 5 bases; bases with no gene match: 4. DNA for the CDR3: TGTGCCAGCAGCCCCGCAGGGGGTAACTATGGCTACACCTTC. This translates into CASSPAGGNYGYTF.

The chain links TRBV9 to TRBJ2-3; 8 nucleotides match TRBD2. Germline CDR1 is SGDLS and CDR2 is YYNGEE. The CDR3 is 12 amino acids. J gave up 4 bases and V 9 bases, and 4 bases lay outside the gene matches. CDR3 in DNA: TGTGCCACGGGGCGGGAGGCAGATACGCAGTATTTT. Encoded protein: CATGREADTQYF. The full variable domain, with the rest looked up from reference TRBV9 and TRBJ2-3, is DSGVTQTPKHLITATGQRVTLRCSPRSGDLSVYWYQQSLDQGLQFLIQYYNGEERAKGNILERFSAQQFPDLHSELNLSSLELGDSALYFCATGREADTQYFGPGTRLTVL.

J is TRBJ2-3 and V is TRBV7-6; a possible D gene is TRBD1 (6 bases). From germline, CDR1 is SGHVS and CDR2 FNYEAQ. The V end was cut by 5 bases, the J end by 11 bases, with 17 bases between. This CDR3 has 13 amino acids. The CDR3 region is CASSAHPTGGQYF. Written as DNA, the CDR3 is TGTGCCAGCAGCGCCCATCCGACAGGTGGGCAGTATTTT.

This clonotype was detected many times. The V gene is TRBV19, the J gene TRBJ2-3; D remains ambiguous. The V and J ends lost 1 base and 0 bases respectively, with 11 bases between them. CDR1 LNHDA and CDR2 SQIVND come from the germline V gene (reference sequence). The CDR3 covers 16 residues. The CDR3 bases are TGTGCCAGTAGTATAGGGAGTAAACTAAGCACAGATACGCAGTATTTT. Translating it yields CASSIGSKLSTDTQYF.

This clonotype appeared many times. V and J are TRBV5-1 and TRBJ2-7, with D uncertain. Germline CDR1 is SGHRS and CDR2 is YFSETQ. The germline V and J ends were trimmed by 0 bases and 3 bases, with 7 bases remaining between them. This CDR3 has 13 residues. In DNA, the CDR3 is TGCGCCAGCAGCTTGGGGTCCAACTACGAGCAGTACGTC. Translated: CASSLGSNYEQYV.

V usage is TRBV6-1 and J usage is TRBJ1-3, with D unclear. Trimming left V 3 bases short and J 0 bases short, with 15 bases between. Germline assignment: CDR1 MNHNS and CDR2 SASEGT. This CDR3 region has 17 residues. The CDR3 DNA sequence: TGTGCCAGCAGTGAGGAGCGGGGTATCAGCTCTGGAAACACCATATATTTT. Its protein product is CASSEERGISSGNTIYF.

This clonotype was seen ten or more times. The chain carries TRBV12-3 or TRBV12-4 and TRBJ1-4; 7 bases align to TRBD1. Trimming at V came to 6 bases and at J to 5 bases, leaving 9 bases not matched to a gene. This CDR3 spans 15 amino acids. The CDR3 sequence is CASSVQGWVNEKLFF. In nucleotides, the CDR3 is TGTGCCAGCAGCGTACAGGGGTGGGTGAATGAAAAACTGTTTTTT.

This clonotype has only a few counts. This chain uses TRBV7-8 with TRBJ2-3; TRBD2 is a possible D gene (6 bases). Looked up from germline, CDR1 is SGHVS and CDR2 is FQNEAQ. The CDR3 length is 15 residues. V lost 5 bases to trimming and J lost 5 bases, with 17 bases between them. The CDR3: CASSPWTGEKDTQYF. As DNA, the CDR3 is TGTGCCAGCAGCCCCTGGACGGGGGAGAAAGATACGCAGTATTTT.

Many counts were recorded for this clonotype. The chain has TRBV28 and TRBJ1-6, with 8 positions matching TRBD1. Looked up from germline, CDR1 is MDHEN and CDR2 is SYDVKM. The CDR3 spans 16 residues. V lost 10 bases and J lost 3; bases outside the gene matches: 11. Here the CDR3 DNA reads TGTGCCACACTTCAGGGGGCGGGGATCTATAATTCACCCCTCCACTTT. It codes for CATLQGAGIYNSPLHF. The full variable domain, its missing parts supplied by reference TRBV28 and TRBJ1-6, is DVKVTQSSRYLVKRTGEKVFLECVQDMDHENMFWYRQDPGLGLRLIYFSYDVKMKEKGDIPEGYSVSREKKERFSLILESASTNQTSMYLCATLQGAGIYNSPLHFGNGTRLTVT.

This clonotype has just a few counts. The chain couples TRBV2 to TRBJ1-1, with no clear D. CDR3 length equals 14 residues. Trimming took off 3 bases at V and 9 bases at J, with 17 bases between the two ends. Germline-derived CDR1 and CDR2 are SNHLY and FYNNEI. This chain's CDR3 is CASSDKYASGKAFF. The CDR3 DNA sequence: TGTGCCAGCAGTGATAAGTATGCATCAGGTAAAGCTTTCTTT. Looking up the rest from reference TRBV2 and TRBJ1-1 gives the full variable domain: EPEVTQTPSHQVTQMGQEVILRCVPISNHLYFYWYRQILGQKVEFLVSFYNNEISEKSEIFDDQFSVERPDGSNFTLKIRSTKLEDSAMYFCASSDKYASGKAFFGQGTRLTVV.

Ten or more counts support this clonotype. The rearrangement links TRBV20-1 to TRBJ2-1, with 13 positions matching TRBD2. Looked up from germline, CDR1 is DFQATT and CDR2 is SNEGSKA (reference sequence). V lost 1 base to trimming and J lost 0 bases; unmatched junction nucleotides: 9. This CDR3 contains 19 residues. CDR3 in amino acids: CSARGTGTSGAFSYNEQFF. DNA of the CDR3: TGCAGTGCTAGAGGGACCGGGACTAGCGGGGCATTCTCCTACAATGAGCAGTTCTTC.

This clonotype turned up a few times. This sequence joins TRBV20-1 and TRBJ2-3, with D tentatively TRBD1 or TRBD2 (6 bases each). The V gene lost 6 bases and the J gene lost 1 base, with 17 bases spanning the gap. CDR3 length: 15 amino acids. The V gene's germline CDR1 is DFQATT and CDR2 SNEGSKA (reference sequence). The CDR3 DNA reads TGCAGTGCACCCGAAAGGGGGGCGGGCACAGATACGCAGTATTTT. This encodes CSAPERGAGTDTQYF.

The CDR3 region is CASSFRDRMNEQFF. The CDR3 DNA reads TGTGCCAGCAGCTTTCGGGACAGGATGAATGAGCAGTTCTTC. The V gene is TRBV9, the J gene TRBJ2-1; 8 nucleotides line up with TRBD1. Germline values: CDR1 SGDLS, CDR2 YYNGEE. Trimming removed 4 bases from V and 7 bases from J; junction bases left unmatched: 7. The CDR3 is made up of 14 amino acids.

This clonotype was recorded many times. This chain joins TRBV6-6 and TRBJ2-2; 12 bases are shared with TRBD2. This CDR3 is built from 16 residues. In germline, CDR1 is MNHNY, CDR2 SVGAGI (reference sequence). J gave up 4 bases and V 6 bases, and 6 bases lay outside the gene matches. In nucleotides, the CDR3 is TGTGCCAGCAGCTTTTTGACTAGCGGGAGCACCGGGGAGCTGTTTTTT. Translating it yields CASSFLTSGSTGELFF.

The V call is TRBV14, the J call TRBJ1-2; D possibly corresponds to TRBD1 (5 bases). Germline V gene data show CDR1 as SGHDN and CDR2 as FVKESK. V dropped 0 bases and J dropped 5 bases, with 16 bases sitting between them. The CDR3 is made up of 16 amino acids. This chain's CDR3 is CASSQDGEGPEYGYTF. CDR3 in DNA: TGTGCCAGCAGCCAAGATGGGGAGGGGCCCGAATATGGCTACACCTTC.

This clonotype was detected only a few times. The chain employs TRBV12-3 or TRBV12-4 and TRBJ1-1; D uncertain. Trimming stripped 4 bases from V and 1 base from J, with 7 bases between. The CDR3 covers 13 residues. CDR3 sequence reads: CASSSSGNTEAFF. CDR3 sequence (DNA): TGTGCCAGCAGTTCATCAGGGAACACTGAAGCTTTCTTT.